A single T cell receptor (beta chain) is shown here with its context. Its antigen is unidentified. These data belong to a study of T cell responses to AZD1222 COVID-19 vaccine. Overall study findings and caveats: Donor demographics were predominantly white British with a female majority; clonal diversity may be underestimated. Targeting of unmutated variant regions was reportedly seen in nearly half of spike-specific TCRs.

Only in-frame clones appear in the TCRdb table, and some are missing; sequencing was by immunoSEQ multiplex PCR. The table has 50,000 or so clones, around 89% seen once; the top ten hold approximately 5.3%. V was trimmed by 2 bases and J by 15 bases, leaving 19 bases between them. The germline CDR1 and CDR2 sequences are SNHLY and FYNNEI. The CDR3 sequence is 14 residues long. This chain joins TRBV2 and TRBJ1-4, with a tentative D call TRBD1 (5 bases). The clonotype originates from an adult who received the AZD1222 COVID-19 vaccine. This specimen consisted of peripheral blood, obtained 28 days after the second AZD1222 dose. This CDR3 is CASSEITTFGGVFF. The CDR3 DNA sequence: TGTGCCAGCAGTGAAATTACCACTTTCGGGGGAGTGTTTTTT. Full variable domain (missing parts from reference TRBV2 and TRBJ1-4): EPEVTQTPSHQVTQMGQEVILRCVPISNHLYFYWYRQILGQKVEFLVSFYNNEISEKSEIFDDQFSVERPDGSNFTLKIRSTKLEDSAMYFCASSEITTFGGVFFGSGTQLSVL.